This T cell receptor beta chain was documented in a study of cytomegalovirus exposure and HLA in healthy donors (dated by TCRdb to between 2016 and 2019). Broadly, across the study: The 670 or so repertoires of the first cohort and the 95 to 150 validation repertoires were produced on the same platform, according to a later analysis. The study aimed to test whether signatures of past pathogen exposure could be identified by cataloging public T cell receptors. Along with the approximately 700-subject first cohort, a separate validation cohort of over a hundred different subjects was used. High-throughput TCR immunosequencing, statistical association of individual TCRs with disease status, and machine learning were combined to predict cytomegalovirus infection status.

Overall study outcomes, separate from this receptor: In the study, about 150 TCR beta chains were listed as associated with cytomegalovirus. In vitro tests confirmed that a few of the cytomegalovirus-associated TCR beta chains recognize cytomegalovirus antigens. A later analysis found that TCRs clustered in the first cohort also tended to co-occur in the 95 to 150 validation repertoires, with roughly 95% of cluster scores above 0. According to the authors, the approach could potentially be generalized to other disease states and immunological phenotypes. The classifier was reported to diagnose cytomegalovirus status with high specificity and sensitivity in both the original and validation cohorts. While some public TCRs were present in many individuals, most TCR sequences turned up only very rarely across donors. The validation cohort had no HLA typing available for a later analysis, so co-occurrence within that cohort was assessed over all 130 or so repertoires.

Separate from the approximately 700-subject first cohort, the validation cohort of 90 to 150 subjects was the group to which the donors belonged. A note on this clone: The specificity of this receptor is unknown. It has no much larger one-base neighbor in the sample; base qualities were not kept.

Trimming removed 6 bases from V and 5 bases from J; the gene matches leave 3 bases unexplained. According to the germline V gene, CDR1 reads ENHRY and CDR2 reads SYGVKD. The CDR3 sequence holds 13 residues, the cysteine and phenylalanine included. Of the read, only the CDR3 DNA is kept; its 39 bases are in frame from base 1. Library preparation was by the immunoSEQ multiplex PCR assay. The original methods were these. To diagnose cytomegalovirus status from the catalog of TCR beta chain sequences, a statistical classification framework was built. This immuneACCESS table, as held by TCRdb, lists in-frame sequences with V and J called but not all clones. Of the missing ones, under half trace to an unresolved V gene in checked studies; the others have no known cause. The DNA was the basis for D and trimming; V, J and clone size are from that table. The sample table holds about 79,000 clones, of which 93% were seen once. The top ten constitute less than 4% of the sample.

The clonotype comes from a woman in her thirties in good health and CMV-seronegative. The sequenced sample was PBMCs. The chain joins TRBV10-3 to TRBJ2-7; TRBD1 aligns with 11 central bases. CDR3 protein: CAIRGQGGHEQYF. The nucleotides read TGTGCCATCAGGGGACAGGGGGGACACGAGCAGTACTTC.